This TCR beta chain was identified in a study of T-cell reconstitution after alpha-beta-depleted transplantation in children. Preparation of the TCRbeta library used unique molecular identifiers. Each CDR3 protein is one row after TCRdb ran MiXCR on the PCR reads. The sample carries 700,000 or so distinct CDR3 sequences, 13% recorded once. This CDR3 region has 13 residues. Trimming shortened V by 4 bases and J by 6 bases, and 9 bases separated the two germline ends. From germline, CDR1 is KGHSY and CDR2 FQNENV. This clonotype was detected only a few times. Its antigen is unknown. Broader study findings: Several hundred expanded graft clones reportedly gave rise to the alpha-beta T cells present about two months after transplant.

The chain has TRBV16 and TRBJ1-4; D may be TRBD1 (5 bases). This sequence was found in a girl aged 2 to 10 with congenital amegakaryocytic thrombocytopenia, due to receive a stem cell transplant. The source was PBMCs, collected before TCRalphabeta/CD19-depleted stem cell transplant. CDR3 nucleotides: TGTGCCAGCAGCCGGGACGGAGATGAAAAACTGTTTTTT. Translation gives CASSRDGDEKLFF.